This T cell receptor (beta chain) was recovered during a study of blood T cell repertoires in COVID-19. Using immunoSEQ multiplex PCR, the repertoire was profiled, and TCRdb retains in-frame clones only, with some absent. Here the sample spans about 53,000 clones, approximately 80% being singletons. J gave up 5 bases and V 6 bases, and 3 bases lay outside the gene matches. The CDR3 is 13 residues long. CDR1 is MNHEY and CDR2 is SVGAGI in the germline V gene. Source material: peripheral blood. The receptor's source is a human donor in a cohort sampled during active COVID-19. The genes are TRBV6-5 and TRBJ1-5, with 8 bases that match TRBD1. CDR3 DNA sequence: TGTGCCAGCAGCGTGGACAGGGATCAGCCCCAGCATTTT. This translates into CASSVDRDQPQHF.